These 18 T cell receptor beta chains came from one sample sequenced in a study of T cell changes during pregnancy in multiple sclerosis (dated by TCRdb to between 2018 and 2021). Library creation used the immunoSEQ multiplex PCR assay. TCRdb holds this immuneACCESS table with in-frame rearrangements only. Some clones are missing; in checked studies, unresolved V genes explain under half, and the rest has no known cause. Counted in this sample were 70,000 to 80,000 clones; approximately 92% of them appeared once. More than 0.8% of the sample is held by the ten biggest clonotypes. The source material was peripheral blood, sampled in the first trimester of pregnancy. The receptors come from a female donor with multiple sclerosis, enrolled in a pregnancy study.

This clone has only a few counts. CDR3 sequence: CASSDEGLAGDTGELFF. The CDR3 nucleotides are TGTGCCAGCAGCGATGAGGGACTAGCGGGAGACACCGGGGAGCTGTTTTTT. This chain connects TRBV5-4 to TRBJ2-2, with TRBD2 identical over 14 bases. Germline V gene sequence: CDR1 SGHNT, CDR2 YYREEE (reference sequence). This CDR3 comprises 17 residues. Losses at the gene ends were 4 bases for V and 3 bases for J; bases not matched to a gene: 5.

This chain links TRBV7-9 with TRBJ1-2, with unresolved D. Germline V gives CDR1 SEHNR, CDR2 FQNEAQ (reference sequence). This CDR3 region has 14 residues. Trimming shortened V by 2 bases and J by 5 bases, and 12 bases separated the two germline ends. The CDR3 DNA is TGTGCCAGCAGCTTAATATCAGAAAAGTATGGCTACACCTTC. Amino acid sequence: CASSLISEKYGYTF.

V and J are TRBV5-1 and TRBJ2-7; D might be TRBD2 (6 bases). Germline CDR1 SGHRS, CDR2 YFSETQ. The CDR3 consists of 12 residues. V was trimmed by 4 bases and J by 4 bases, leaving 9 bases between them. The CDR3 coding sequence is TGCGCCAGCAGCCTCGGAGGGTACGAGCAGTACTTC. It specifies CASSLGGYEQYF.

This sequence joins TRBV18 and TRBJ1-5; D remains ambiguous. The CDR3 sequence is 14 residues long. Trimming pared 2 bases from V and 6 bases from J, leaving 11 bases between. Germline assignment: CDR1 KGHSH and CDR2 LQKENI. The CDR3: CASSPAYLSQPQHF. The DNA for the CDR3 is TGTGCCAGCTCACCAGCATACCTGAGTCAGCCCCAGCATTTT. Based on the CDR3 plus reference TRBV18 and TRBJ1-5, the full variable domain is NAGVMQNPRHLVRRRGQEARLRCSPMKGHSHVYWYRQLPEEGLKFMVYLQKENIIDESGMPKERFSAEFPKEGPSILRIQQVVRGDSAAYFCASSPAYLSQPQHFGDGTRLSIL.

V is TRBV2 and J is TRBJ2-5; 7 bases fit TRBD2. The CDR3 loop spans 14 amino acids. J gave up 2 bases and V 11 bases, and 11 bases lay outside the gene matches. Per germline, CDR1 SNHLY and CDR2 FYNNEI. This chain's CDR3 is CASNRLAAQETQYF. CDR3 sequence (DNA): TGTGCCTCGAACCGGCTAGCGGCTCAAGAGACCCAGTACTTC.

The chain is built from TRBV23-1 and TRBJ1-4, with 8 positions matching TRBD1. TRBV23-1 is classed as an ORF, of uncertain function. V lost 6 bases and J lost 7; bases outside the gene matches: 7. The CDR3 is 14 residues long. In DNA form, the CDR3 reads TGCGCCAGCAGACGGCCAGGGGGCTCTGAAAAACTGTTTTTT. This gives the protein CASRRPGGSEKLFF.

V usage is TRBV7-2 and J usage is TRBJ2-3, with D possibly TRBD2 on 6 matching bases. The CDR3 extends over 14 amino acids. Germline CDR1 reads SGHTA; CDR2 reads FQGNSA. V dropped 8 bases and J dropped 2 bases, with 14 bases sitting between them. DNA for the CDR3: TGTGCCAGCGGCCTAGCGAGGGCCACAGATACGCAGTATTTT. It specifies CASGLARATDTQYF.

The chain has TRBV7-2 and TRBJ1-1; D might be TRBD1 (6 bases). With 5 bases removed from V and 4 bases from J, the gap between germline ends came to 17 bases. Germline V CDR1 and CDR2: SGHTA, FQGNSA. The CDR3 covers 15 residues. The CDR3 loop is CASSLSGQGITEAFF. Written as DNA, the CDR3 is TGTGCCAGCAGCCTCAGTGGCCAGGGGATCACTGAAGCTTTCTTT.

The CDR3 DNA reads as TGTGCCAGCAGTTTGCGGGGGCCGTACCAAGAGACCCAGTACTTC. Translated, it gives CASSLRGPYQETQYF. The V and J genes are TRBV27 and TRBJ2-5; possible D gene TRBD2, 7 bases. The CDR3 runs 15 residues. Germline CDR1 reads MNHEY; CDR2 reads SMNVEV (reference sequence). V shed 3 bases and J shed 0 bases, with 11 bases lying between them.

The V gene is TRBV5-1, the J gene TRBJ2-7, with 7 bases that match TRBD2. Trimming at V came to 2 bases and at J to 5 bases, leaving 7 bases not matched to a gene. CDR3 length: 14 amino acids. Looked up from germline, CDR1 is SGHRS and CDR2 is YFSETQ. The CDR3 DNA reads as TGCGCCAGCAGCTTCAAAGGGGCGGGGGACGAGCAGTACTTC. Translation gives CASSFKGAGDEQYF.

The V and J genes are TRBV2 and TRBJ2-3; TRBD2 matches at 12 bases. With V trimmed by 7 bases and J by 6 bases, 20 bases remained unmatched. The CDR3 sequence is 19 residues long. The germline V gene encodes CDR1 SNHLY and CDR2 FYNNEI. In DNA form, the CDR3 reads TGTGCCAGCAACCCTATAGTAGGGACTAGCGGGTCCAGAGGGGATACGCAGTATTTT. Translated: CASNPIVGTSGSRGDTQYF.

This clone was detected many times. For the CDR3, the DNA is TGTGCCAGCAGTTCTCCCTTTACCGGGGAGCTGTTTTTT. Translating gives CASSSPFTGELFF. The chain combines TRBV27 with TRBJ2-2; D is unresolved. The germline gives CDR1 MNHEY, CDR2 SMNVEV (reference sequence). V was cut by 4 bases and J by 5 bases, with 8 bases left in between. This CDR3 region has 13 residues.

The chain recombines TRBV5-1 with TRBJ2-5; 7 bases agree with TRBD1. Trimming at V came to 4 bases and at J to 2 bases, leaving 5 bases not matched to a gene. The CDR3 contains 14 residues. Germline CDR1 reads SGHRS; CDR2 reads YFSETQ. CDR3 residues: CASSLRQGQETQYF. The CDR3 DNA reads TGCGCCAGCAGCCTTAGACAGGGACAAGAGACCCAGTACTTC.

This sequence joins TRBV19 and TRBJ1-5; TRBD1 matches at 9 bases. Germline values: CDR1 LNHDA, CDR2 SQIVND (reference sequence). The CDR3 consists of 16 residues. The trim removed 7 bases at V and 0 bases at J, leaving 7 bases unmatched. CDR3 region: CASNGGQGDSNQPQHF. The CDR3 DNA reads as TGTGCCAGTAACGGGGGACAGGGCGATAGCAATCAGCCCCAGCATTTT. The whole variable domain, remainder taken from reference TRBV19 and TRBJ1-5, is DGGITQSPKYLFRKEGQNVTLSCEQNLNHDAMYWYRQDPGQGLRLIYYSQIVNDFQKGDIAEGYSVSREKKESFPLTVTSAQKNPTAFYLCASNGGQGDSNQPQHFGDGTRLSIL.

The CDR3 region is CASSTRGVESSGYTF. CDR3 coding DNA: TGTGCCAGCAGTACACGGGGGGTGGAGTCCTCTGGCTACACCTTC. The V call is TRBV7-3, the J call TRBJ1-2; weak D call: TRBD1 (5 bases). V was pared by 6 bases and J by 7 bases, with 21 bases between. The CDR3 length is 15 residues. Germline-derived CDR1 and CDR2 are SGHTA and FQGTGA.

The chain couples TRBV19 to TRBJ1-1; TRBD1 aligns across 7 bases. Germline V gene lookup returns CDR1 LNHDA and CDR2 SQIVND (reference sequence). CDR3 size: 14 residues. V was clipped by 3 bases and J by 4 bases; unmatched bases: 5. DNA of the CDR3: TGTGCCAGTAGTATCAGGGGGGCGGCCACTGAAGCTTTCTTT. It is translated as CASSIRGAATEAFF. Combining the CDR3 with reference TRBV19 and TRBJ1-1 gives the whole variable domain DGGITQSPKYLFRKEGQNVTLSCEQNLNHDAMYWYRQDPGQGLRLIYYSQIVNDFQKGDIAEGYSVSREKKESFPLTVTSAQKNPTAFYLCASSIRGAATEAFFGQGTRLTVV.

The CDR3 nucleotides are TGTGCCACCTCCTCTTTAGCGGGGACCTACAATGAGCAGTTCTTC. Protein sequence: CATSSLAGTYNEQFF. This chain uses TRBV6-5 with TRBJ2-1; 8 positions match TRBD2. The CDR3 runs to 15 residues. CDR1 is MNHEY, CDR2 SVGAGI, per germline. V dropped 10 bases and J dropped 2; count of bases not matched to a gene: 10.

The chain carries TRBV7-8 and TRBJ1-5; 7 nucleotides align to TRBD1. This CDR3 spans 14 amino acids. Trimming took 3 bases from V and 7 from J; bases not matched to a gene: 6. The germline gives CDR1 SGHVS, CDR2 FQNEAQ. The CDR3 region has the DNA TGTGCCAGCAGCTTTAGAGGGGGCAGCCAGCCCCAGCATTTT. Encoded protein: CASSFRGGSQPQHF.